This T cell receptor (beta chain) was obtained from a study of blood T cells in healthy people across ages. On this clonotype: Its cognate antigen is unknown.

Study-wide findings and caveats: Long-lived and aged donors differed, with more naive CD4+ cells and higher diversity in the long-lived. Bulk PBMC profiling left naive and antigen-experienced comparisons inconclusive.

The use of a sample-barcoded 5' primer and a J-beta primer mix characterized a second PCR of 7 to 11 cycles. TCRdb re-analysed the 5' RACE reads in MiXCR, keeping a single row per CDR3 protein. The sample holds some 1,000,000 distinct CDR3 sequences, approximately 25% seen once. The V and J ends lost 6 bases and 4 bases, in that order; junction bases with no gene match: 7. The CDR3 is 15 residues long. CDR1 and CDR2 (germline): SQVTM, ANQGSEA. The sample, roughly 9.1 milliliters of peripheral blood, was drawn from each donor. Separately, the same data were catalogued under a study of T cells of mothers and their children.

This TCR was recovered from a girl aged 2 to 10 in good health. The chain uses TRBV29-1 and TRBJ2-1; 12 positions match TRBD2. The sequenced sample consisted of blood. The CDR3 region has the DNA TGCAGCGTGGGAGGACTAGCGGGACTGTACAATGAGCAGTTCTTC. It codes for CSVGGLAGLYNEQFF.